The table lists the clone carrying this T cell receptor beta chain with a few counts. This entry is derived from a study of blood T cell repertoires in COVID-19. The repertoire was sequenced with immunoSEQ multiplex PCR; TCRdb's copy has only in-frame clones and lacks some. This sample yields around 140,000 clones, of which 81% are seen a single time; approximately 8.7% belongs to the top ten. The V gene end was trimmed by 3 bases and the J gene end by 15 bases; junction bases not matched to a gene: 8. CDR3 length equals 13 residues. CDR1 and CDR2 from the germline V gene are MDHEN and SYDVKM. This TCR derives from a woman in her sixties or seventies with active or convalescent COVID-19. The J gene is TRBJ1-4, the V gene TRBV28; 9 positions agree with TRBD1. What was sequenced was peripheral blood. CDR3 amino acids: CASSLDGGQGLFF. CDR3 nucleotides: TGTGCCAGCAGTTTGGATGGGGGACAGGGCTTGTTTTTT.